This T cell receptor beta chain appears in the sequencing data of a study of CD8 T cells in ankylosing spondylitis. This clonotype was counted ten times or more. Antigen specificity is unknown. This CDR3 is built from 14 residues. The junction had 8 bases not matched to a gene; V was cut back by 3 bases and J by 10 bases. Quantitative 5'-RACE was performed with molecular barcodes, and it yielded the TCR beta libraries. TCRdb re-called the 5' RACE reads through MiXCR, storing one row per CDR3 protein. The data contain 200,000 to 300,000 distinct CDR3 sequences, roughly a quarter of them seen just once; the ten biggest clones take up about 0.6%. Points from the study as a whole: A TCR beta motif made of eight highly homologous variants seemed typical of ankylosing spondylitis blood. Disease-associated clones were reportedly significantly overrepresented in matched ankylosing spondylitis synovial fluid. Prior work had noted some motif variants in reactive arthritis blood and synovial fluid.

This TCR derives from a male donor with ankylosing spondylitis or in good health (not recorded which). The chain uses TRBV12-3 or TRBV12-4 and TRBJ2-1; 8 positions agree with TRBD1. Sequencing was carried out using blood, either unsorted or a sorted T cell fraction (not recorded which). The chain's CDR3 is CASSFRTGRSEQFF. The CDR3 nucleotides are TGTGCCAGCAGTTTCCGGACAGGGAGGAGCGAGCAGTTCTTC.